These T cell receptor beta chains were read from a single sample in a study of human T cells and chemical hapten exposure. MiXCR, run by TCRdb on the RACE reads, gives a single entry per CDR3 protein. The table includes 25,000 to 35,000 distinct CDR3 sequences, nearly 7.5% detected once. Sequencing was done on a sample of whole blood. The source is a human donor in good health. Some clones in this sample may be carry-over from other donors' samples. Each CDR3 is given with its conserved first and last residue. Each record gives: clone size, V gene, D gene, CDR3 length, J gene, CDR3 protein, CDR3 DNA. A D gene is named only where the DNA matches it firmly. Not every row has a clone size; where given, it reads once, few, many or a size class.

many,TRBV20-1,TRBD1,21,TRBJ1-6,CSARRAGGESAVGFQNSPLHF,TGCAGTGCTAGGAGGGCAGGGGGCGAGTCGGCGGTAGGTTTTCAGAATTCACCCCTCCACTTT
many,TRBV11-3,TRBD1,16,TRBJ1-1,CASSPPGTGWRTEAFF,TGTGCCAGCAGCCCGCCGGGGACAGGGTGGAGGACTGAAGCTTTCTTT
few,TRBV15,.,14,TRBJ2-3,CATSRDDSTDTQYF,TGTGCCACCAGCAGAGATGATAGCACAGATACGCAGTATTTT
many,TRBV5-1,.,15,TRBJ2-5,CASSPQGTSQETQYF,TGCGCCAGCAGCCCACAAGGGACATCTCAAGAGACCCAGTACTTC
.,TRBV20-1,.,14,TRBJ1-1,CSASRATMNTEAFF,TGCAGTGCTTCAAGGGCAACCATGAACACTGAAGCTTTCTTT
few,TRBV14,.,14,TRBJ2-1,CASSQKGRWDEQFF,TGTGCCAGCAGCCAAAAAGGGAGGTGGGACGAGCAGTTCTTC
many,TRBV5-1,.,14,TRBJ1-1,CASSLEAKNTEAFF,TGCGCCAGCAGCTTGGAGGCAAAGAACACTGAAGCTTTCTTT
few,TRBV29-1,TRBD2,16,TRBJ2-5,CSVSSGLAGGGETQYF,TGCAGCGTTTCAAGCGGACTAGCGGGAGGTGGGGAGACCCAGTACTTC
many,TRBV6-2/TRBV6-3,.,14,TRBJ1-1,CASSLPGMNTEAFF,TGTGCCAGCAGTCTTCCGGGAATGAACACTGAAGCTTTCTTT
many,TRBV12-3/TRBV12-4,.,15,TRBJ2-5,CASSLGREGAKTQYF,TGTGCCAGCAGTTTAGGAAGGGAGGGGGCGAAGACCCAGTACTTC
many,TRBV12-3/TRBV12-4,TRBD1,13,TRBJ1-1,CASSFGTGLRAFF,TGTGCCAGCAGCTTCGGGACAGGTCTTAGGGCTTTCTTT
many,TRBV20-1,.,13,TRBJ1-5,CSAFDSRNQPQHF,TGCAGTGCTTTTGACAGCCGCAATCAGCCCCAGCATTTT
many,TRBV10-3,TRBD1,15,TRBJ2-7,CAISGQTTGYYEQYF,TGTGCCATCAGTGGCCAGACGACAGGGTACTACGAGCAGTACTTC
many,TRBV12-3/TRBV12-4,.,15,TRBJ2-3,CASSLGLLKGDTQYF,TGTGCCAGCAGTCTCGGACTTCTTAAGGGAGATACGCAGTATTTT
few,TRBV6-4,TRBD1,14,TRBJ2-3,CASSPGQGADTQYF,TGTGCCAGCAGTCCGGGACAGGGTGCAGATACGCAGTATTTT